One sample yielded the 13 T cell receptor beta chains listed below, sequenced in a study of blood T cell repertoires in COVID-19. Sequencing used immunoSEQ multiplex PCR; TCRdb keeps in-frame clones, though not all of them. The table records fewer than 200,000 clones, around 80% of them present only once. Sequenced material: PBMCs or T cells enriched from blood (not recorded which). Source of these receptors: a man aged 45 to 65 who had recovered from COVID-19.

The chain has TRBV6-5 and TRBJ1-2; D not certain. The germline V and J ends were trimmed by 0 bases and 0 bases, with 11 bases remaining between them. Germline values: CDR1 MNHEY, CDR2 SVGAGI. The CDR3 sequence is 16 residues long. This CDR3 is CASSYSFAQANYGYTF. DNA of the CDR3: TGTGCCAGCAGTTACTCGTTCGCGCAGGCTAACTATGGCTACACCTTC.

This clone was seen only a few times. The same CDR3 also results from other DNA sequences found in this sample. This chain joins TRBV4-2 and TRBJ1-3, with 7 nucleotides matching TRBD1. Germline V gene lookup returns CDR1 LGHNA and CDR2 YNFKEQ. This CDR3 is 15 amino acids long. The J segment lost 1 base and the V segment lost 0 bases, leaving 0 bases of the junction unmatched. CDR3 DNA sequence: TGTGCCAGCAGCCAAGAACAGGGGTCTGGAAACACCATATATTTT. This gives the protein CASSQEQGSGNTIYF.

The chain links TRBV6-5 to TRBJ2-3; tentatively, D is TRBD2 (5 bases). The germline gives CDR1 MNHEY, CDR2 SVGAGI. This CDR3 contains 16 residues. The V end was cut by 4 bases, the J end by 4 bases, with 18 bases between. The CDR3 nucleotides read TGTGCCAGCAGTTCCGAACTAGGAAGGGTTGCAGATACGCAGTATTTT. Its protein product is CASSSELGRVADTQYF.

This clone was found once. The V gene is TRBV5-1, the J gene TRBJ2-2; the match to TRBD2 covers 12 bases. The CDR3 contains 18 residues. The germline gives CDR1 SGHRS, CDR2 YFSETQ. The V segment lost 6 bases and the J segment 0 bases; nucleotides outside the gene matches: 9. In DNA, the CDR3 is TGCGCCAGCACCTCGACTAGCGGGGGAGGACCGAACACCGGGGAGCTGTTTTTT. Its protein product is CASTSTSGGGPNTGELFF.

This clone has just a few counts. The rearrangement uses TRBV2 and TRBJ1-2; D gene unclear. The V end lost 3 bases, the J end lost 8 bases, and 13 bases lay between the germline ends. CDR1 is SNHLY and CDR2 is FYNNEI in the germline V gene. The CDR3 runs to 13 residues. The CDR3 region has the DNA TGTGCCAGCAGTGAGAGTAAGAGAGGCGGCTACACCTTC. Translating it yields CASSESKRGGYTF.

The V and J genes are TRBV11-2 and TRBJ2-3, with TRBD2 as a possible D gene (7 bases). With 7 bases removed from V and 4 bases from J, the gap between germline ends came to 21 bases. Germline V gene data show CDR1 as SGHAT and CDR2 as FQNNGV. The CDR3 contains 16 residues. The CDR3 loop is CASTGWGGRLPDTQYF. CDR3 DNA sequence: TGTGCCAGCACAGGATGGGGGGGGCGCCTTCCAGATACGCAGTATTTT.

The J gene is TRBJ1-1, the V gene TRBV29-1, with a possible D match to TRBD1 (5 bases). Germline lookup yields CDR1 SQVTM and CDR2 ANQGSEA. Between the trimmed V and J ends, which lost 3 bases and 6 bases, there was a span of 14 bases. The CDR3 has 13 amino acids. The CDR3 loop reads CSVDRGVPPEAFF. The CDR3 DNA is TGCAGCGTTGATCGGGGGGTCCCTCCTGAAGCTTTCTTT. Drawing the rest from reference TRBV29-1 and TRBJ1-1, the complete variable domain is SAVISQKPSRDICQRGTSLTIQCQVDSQVTMMFWYRQQPGQSLTLIATANQGSEATYESGFVIDKFPISRPNLTFSTLTVSNMSPEDSSIYLCSVDRGVPPEAFFGQGTRLTVV.

The J gene is TRBJ1-1, the V gene TRBV10-3; 7 positions agree with TRBD1. V lost 8 bases and J lost 5; bases outside the gene matches: 8. Per germline, CDR1 ENHRY and CDR2 SYGVKD. This CDR3 is built from 13 residues. CDR3 loop: CAIATGVETEAFF. CDR3 DNA: TGTGCCATCGCAACAGGGGTGGAGACTGAAGCTTTCTTT.

Written as DNA, the CDR3 is TGCGCCAGCAGGGGGCAGGGGCCTGCCACTGAAGCTTTCTTT. Its translation is CASRGQGPATEAFF. This chain uses TRBV5-1 with TRBJ1-1; D might be TRBD1 (6 bases). The germline V gene has CDR1 SGHRS and CDR2 YFSETQ. The CDR3 runs 14 residues. Trimming took off 5 bases at V and 4 bases at J, with 15 bases between the two ends.

A few counts support this clone. V is TRBV9 and J is TRBJ1-6; D remains unclear. The CDR3 is made up of 15 amino acids. V was pared by 0 bases and J by 6 bases, with 10 bases between. CDR1 is SGDLS and CDR2 is YYNGEE in the germline V gene. The CDR3 nucleotides read TGTGCCAGCAGCGTAGGGAGTGAAGGTAATTCACCCCTCCACTTT. Its protein is CASSVGSEGNSPLHF.

By share, this clone ranks as medium-sized (0.01 to 0.1%). This chain links TRBV3-1 (or the pseudogene TRBV3-2) with TRBJ1-5, with 10 positions matching TRBD1. CDR1 and CDR2 (germline): LGHDT, YNNKEL (reference sequence). After removal of 2 bases from V and 2 bases from J, the junction contained 12 bases not matched to a gene. The CDR3 spans 19 residues. CDR3 sequence reads: CASSQPTGTGALGNQPQHF. The CDR3 DNA reads as TGTGCCAGCAGCCAACCGACCGGGACAGGGGCTTTGGGCAATCAGCCCCAGCATTTT.

V usage is TRBV4-3 and J usage is TRBJ1-5; no firm D call. The CDR3 has 14 amino acids. Looked up from germline, CDR1 is LGHNA and CDR2 is YSLEER. The V end lost 1 base, the J end lost 7 bases, and 11 bases lay between the germline ends. In nucleotides, the CDR3 is TGCGCCAGCAGCCAAGGCAGGACTGGGCAGCCCCAGCATTTT. Its translation: CASSQGRTGQPQHF.

This chain links TRBV6-1 with TRBJ2-1; 10 nucleotides line up with TRBD1. The ends lost 3 bases at V and 8 bases at J; junction bases unmatched: 13. The germline CDR1 and CDR2 sequences are MNHNS and SASEGT. The CDR3 consists of 17 residues. The CDR3 DNA is TGTGCCAGCAGTGAGGGTCTGGGACAGGGGCCCGGGGATGAGCAGTTCTTC. Translating it yields CASSEGLGQGPGDEQFF.